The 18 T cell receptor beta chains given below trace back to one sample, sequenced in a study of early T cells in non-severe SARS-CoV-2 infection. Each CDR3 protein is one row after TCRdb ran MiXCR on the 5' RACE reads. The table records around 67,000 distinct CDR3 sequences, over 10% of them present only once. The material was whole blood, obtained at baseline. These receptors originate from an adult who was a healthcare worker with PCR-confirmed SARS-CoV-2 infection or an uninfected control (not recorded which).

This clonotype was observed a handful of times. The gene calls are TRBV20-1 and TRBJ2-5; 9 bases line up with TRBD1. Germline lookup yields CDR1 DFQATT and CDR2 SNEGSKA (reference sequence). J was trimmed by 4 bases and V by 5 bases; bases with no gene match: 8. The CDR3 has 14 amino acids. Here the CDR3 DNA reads TGCAGTGCTTCGGACAGGGGAATAGGAGAGACCCAGTACTTC. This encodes CSASDRGIGETQYF.

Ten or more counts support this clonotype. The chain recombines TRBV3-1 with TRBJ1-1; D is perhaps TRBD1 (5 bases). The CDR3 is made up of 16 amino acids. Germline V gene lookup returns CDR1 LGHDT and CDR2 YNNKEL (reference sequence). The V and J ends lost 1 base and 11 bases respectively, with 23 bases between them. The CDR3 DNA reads TGTGCCAGCAGCCAAGGCCAGGGATACACCCCGTTTGGGGCTTTCTTT. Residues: CASSQGQGYTPFGAFF.

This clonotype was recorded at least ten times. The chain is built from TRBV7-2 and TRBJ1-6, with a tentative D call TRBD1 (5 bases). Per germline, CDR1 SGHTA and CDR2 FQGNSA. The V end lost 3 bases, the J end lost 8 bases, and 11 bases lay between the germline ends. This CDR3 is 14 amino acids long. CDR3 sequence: CASSFQGRDSPLHF. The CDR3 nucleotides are TGTGCCAGCAGCTTTCAGGGTAGGGATTCACCCCTCCACTTT.

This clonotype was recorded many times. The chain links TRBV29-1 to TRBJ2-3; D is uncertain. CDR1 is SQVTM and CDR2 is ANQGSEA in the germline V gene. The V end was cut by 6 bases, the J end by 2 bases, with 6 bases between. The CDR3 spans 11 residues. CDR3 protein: CSVQYTDTQYF. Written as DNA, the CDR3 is TGCAGCGTACAATACACAGATACGCAGTATTTT.

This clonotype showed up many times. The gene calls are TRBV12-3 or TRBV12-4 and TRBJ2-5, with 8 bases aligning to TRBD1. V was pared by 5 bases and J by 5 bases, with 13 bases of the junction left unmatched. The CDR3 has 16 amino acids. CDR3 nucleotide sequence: TGTGCCAGCAGTCCTCGGGGACAGGCGGTCGGTGAGACCCAGTACTTC. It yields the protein CASSPRGQAVGETQYF.

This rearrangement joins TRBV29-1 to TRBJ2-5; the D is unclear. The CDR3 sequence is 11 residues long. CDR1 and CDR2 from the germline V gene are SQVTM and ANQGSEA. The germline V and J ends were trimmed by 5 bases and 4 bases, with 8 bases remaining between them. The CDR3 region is CSVPSGETQYF. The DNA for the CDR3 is TGCAGCGTTCCGTCGGGAGAGACCCAGTACTTC. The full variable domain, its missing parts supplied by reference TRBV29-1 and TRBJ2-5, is SAVISQKPSRDICQRGTSLTIQCQVDSQVTMMFWYRQQPGQSLTLIATANQGSEATYESGFVIDKFPISRPNLTFSTLTVSNMSPEDSSIYLCSVPSGETQYFGPGTRLLVL.

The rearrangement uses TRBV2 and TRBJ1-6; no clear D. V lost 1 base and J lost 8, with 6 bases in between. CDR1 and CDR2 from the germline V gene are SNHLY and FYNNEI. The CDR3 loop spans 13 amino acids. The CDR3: CASSEVLDSPLHF. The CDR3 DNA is TGTGCCAGCAGTGAAGTGTTGGATTCACCCCTCCACTTT.

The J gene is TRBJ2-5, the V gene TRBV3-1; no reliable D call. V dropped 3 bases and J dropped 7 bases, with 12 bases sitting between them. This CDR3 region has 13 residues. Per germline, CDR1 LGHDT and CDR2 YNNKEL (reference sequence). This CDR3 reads CASSHGQVGTQYF. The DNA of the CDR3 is TGTGCCAGCAGCCATGGGCAGGTTGGGACCCAGTACTTC.

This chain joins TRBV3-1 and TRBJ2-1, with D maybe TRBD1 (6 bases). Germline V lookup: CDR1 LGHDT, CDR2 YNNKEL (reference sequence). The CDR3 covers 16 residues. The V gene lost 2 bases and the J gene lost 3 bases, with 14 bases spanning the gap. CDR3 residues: CASSQTRQDHYNEQFF. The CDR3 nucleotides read TGTGCCAGCAGCCAAACCAGACAGGACCACTACAATGAGCAGTTCTTC.

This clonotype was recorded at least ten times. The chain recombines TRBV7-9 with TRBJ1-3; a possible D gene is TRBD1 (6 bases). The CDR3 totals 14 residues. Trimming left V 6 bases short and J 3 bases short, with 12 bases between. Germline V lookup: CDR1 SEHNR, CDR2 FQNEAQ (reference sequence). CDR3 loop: CASRTGSIGNTIYF. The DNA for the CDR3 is TGTGCCAGCAGAACAGGGTCGATTGGAAACACCATATATTTT.

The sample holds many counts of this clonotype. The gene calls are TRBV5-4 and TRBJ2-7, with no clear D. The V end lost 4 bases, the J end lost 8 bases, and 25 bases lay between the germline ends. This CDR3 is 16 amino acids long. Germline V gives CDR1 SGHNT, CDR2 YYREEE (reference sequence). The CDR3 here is CASSPTEARRPDQQYF. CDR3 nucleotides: TGTGCCAGCAGCCCGACCGAAGCGAGACGGCCGGATCAGCAGTACTTC.

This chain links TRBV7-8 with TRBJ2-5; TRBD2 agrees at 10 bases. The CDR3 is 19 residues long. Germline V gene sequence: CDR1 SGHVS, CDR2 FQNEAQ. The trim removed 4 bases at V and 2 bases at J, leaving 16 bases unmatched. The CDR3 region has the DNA TGTGCCAGCAGCTCCGACGCTGCGTTTCTAGCGGGGGTACAAGAGACCCAGTACTTC. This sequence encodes CASSSDAAFLAGVQETQYF. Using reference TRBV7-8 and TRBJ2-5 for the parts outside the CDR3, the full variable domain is GAGVSQSPRYKVAKRGQDVALRCDPISGHVSLFWYQQALGQGPEFLTYFQNEAQLDKSGLPSDRFFAERPEGSVSTLKIQRTQQEDSAVYLCASSSDAAFLAGVQETQYFGPGTRLLVL.

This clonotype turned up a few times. CDR3 DNA sequence: TGCGCCAGCAGCCAAGTTACTAGCGGGAGCGGCACAGATACGCAGTATTTT. It is translated as CASSQVTSGSGTDTQYF. The V gene is TRBV4-1, the J gene TRBJ2-3; 11 nucleotides agree with TRBD2. This CDR3 is 17 amino acids long. The germline V gene has CDR1 MGHRA and CDR2 YSYEKL. Trimming cost V 1 base and J 1 base; bases outside gene matches: 4.

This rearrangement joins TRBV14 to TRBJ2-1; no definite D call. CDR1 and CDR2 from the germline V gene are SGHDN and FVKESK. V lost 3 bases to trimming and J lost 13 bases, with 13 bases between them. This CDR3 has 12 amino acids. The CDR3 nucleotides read TGTGCCAGCAGCCACAGTGCAGTCGGTCAGTTCTTC. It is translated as CASSHSAVGQFF.

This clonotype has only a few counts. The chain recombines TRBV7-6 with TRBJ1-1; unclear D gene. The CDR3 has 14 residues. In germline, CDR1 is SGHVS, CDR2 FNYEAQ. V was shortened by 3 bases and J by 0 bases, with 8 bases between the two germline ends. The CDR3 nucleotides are TGTGCCAGCAGCTTCGGTGGGGTGAACACTGAAGCTTTCTTT. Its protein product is CASSFGGVNTEAFF.

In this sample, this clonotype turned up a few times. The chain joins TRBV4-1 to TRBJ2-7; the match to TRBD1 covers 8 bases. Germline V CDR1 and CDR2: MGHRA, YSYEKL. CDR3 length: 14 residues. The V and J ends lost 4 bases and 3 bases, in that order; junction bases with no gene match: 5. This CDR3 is CASSPADRDYEQYF. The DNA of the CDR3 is TGCGCCAGCAGCCCCGCGGACAGGGACTACGAGCAGTACTTC.

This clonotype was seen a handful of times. The CDR3 spells CAISVSDSSGNTIYF. Here the CDR3 DNA reads TGTGCCATCAGTGTGTCGGACAGCTCTGGAAACACCATATATTTT. The rearrangement links TRBV10-3 to TRBJ1-3; the D gene is possibly TRBD1 (6 bases). CDR3 length: 15 amino acids. The germline V and J ends were trimmed by 4 bases and 0 bases, with 10 bases remaining between them. Germline CDR1 ENHRY, CDR2 SYGVKD.

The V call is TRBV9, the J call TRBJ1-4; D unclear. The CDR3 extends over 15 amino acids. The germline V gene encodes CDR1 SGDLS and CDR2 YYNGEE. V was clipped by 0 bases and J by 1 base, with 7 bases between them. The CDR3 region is CASSVAWGTNEKLFF. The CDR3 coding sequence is TGTGCCAGCAGCGTAGCGTGGGGAACTAATGAAAAACTGTTTTTT.